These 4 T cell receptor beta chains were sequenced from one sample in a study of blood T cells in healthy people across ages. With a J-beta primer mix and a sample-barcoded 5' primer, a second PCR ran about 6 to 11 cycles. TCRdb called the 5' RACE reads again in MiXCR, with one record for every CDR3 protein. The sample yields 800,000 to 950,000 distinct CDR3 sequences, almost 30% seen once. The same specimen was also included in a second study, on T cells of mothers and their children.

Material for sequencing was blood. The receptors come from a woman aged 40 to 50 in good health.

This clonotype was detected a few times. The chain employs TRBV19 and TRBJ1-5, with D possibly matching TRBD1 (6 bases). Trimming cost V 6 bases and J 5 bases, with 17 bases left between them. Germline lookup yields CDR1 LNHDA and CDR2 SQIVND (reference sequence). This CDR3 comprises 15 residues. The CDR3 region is CASRETGSRDQPQHF. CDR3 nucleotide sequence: TGTGCCAGTAGGGAGACAGGCTCGAGGGATCAGCCCCAGCATTTT.

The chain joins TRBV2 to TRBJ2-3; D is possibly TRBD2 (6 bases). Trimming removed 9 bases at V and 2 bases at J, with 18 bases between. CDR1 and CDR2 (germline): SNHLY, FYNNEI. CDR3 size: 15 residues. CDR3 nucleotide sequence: TGTGCCAGTCCCGGGACCTCGGGACTCACAGATACGCAGTATTTT. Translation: CASPGTSGLTDTQYF.

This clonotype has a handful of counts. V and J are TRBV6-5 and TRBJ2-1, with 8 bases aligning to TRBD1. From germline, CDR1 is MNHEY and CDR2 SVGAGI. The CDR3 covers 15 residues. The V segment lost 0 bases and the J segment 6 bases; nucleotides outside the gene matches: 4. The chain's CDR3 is CASSYSRTGSNEQFF. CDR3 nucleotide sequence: TGTGCCAGCAGTTACTCGAGGACAGGGTCCAATGAGCAGTTCTTC.

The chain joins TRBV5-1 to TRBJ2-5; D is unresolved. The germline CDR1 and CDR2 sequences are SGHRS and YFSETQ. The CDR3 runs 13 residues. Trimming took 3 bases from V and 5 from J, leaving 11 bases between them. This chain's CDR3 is CASSYQEPETQYF. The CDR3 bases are TGCGCCAGCAGCTACCAGGAGCCGGAGACCCAGTACTTC.